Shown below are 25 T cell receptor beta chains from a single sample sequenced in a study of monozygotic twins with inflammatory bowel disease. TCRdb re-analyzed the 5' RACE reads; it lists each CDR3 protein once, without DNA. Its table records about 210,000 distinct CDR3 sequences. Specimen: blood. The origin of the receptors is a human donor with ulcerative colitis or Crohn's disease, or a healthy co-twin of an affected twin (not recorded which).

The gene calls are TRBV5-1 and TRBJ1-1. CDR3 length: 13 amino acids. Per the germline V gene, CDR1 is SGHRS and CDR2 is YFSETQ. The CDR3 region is CASSLMENTEAFF.

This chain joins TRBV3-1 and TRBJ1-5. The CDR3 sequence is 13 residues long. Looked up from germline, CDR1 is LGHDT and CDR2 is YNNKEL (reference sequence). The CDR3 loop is CASSPTGNQPQHF.

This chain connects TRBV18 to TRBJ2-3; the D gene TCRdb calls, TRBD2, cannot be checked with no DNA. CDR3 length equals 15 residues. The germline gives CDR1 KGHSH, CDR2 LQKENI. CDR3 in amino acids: CASSNEGLPDHTQYF.

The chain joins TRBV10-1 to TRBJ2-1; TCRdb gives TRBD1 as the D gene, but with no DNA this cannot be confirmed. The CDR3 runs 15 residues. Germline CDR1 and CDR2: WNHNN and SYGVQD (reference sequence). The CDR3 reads CASSETGQPYNEQFF.

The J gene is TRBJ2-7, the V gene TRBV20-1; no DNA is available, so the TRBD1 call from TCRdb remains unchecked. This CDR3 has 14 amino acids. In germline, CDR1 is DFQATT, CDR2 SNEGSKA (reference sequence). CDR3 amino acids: CSASTTGGYYEQYF.

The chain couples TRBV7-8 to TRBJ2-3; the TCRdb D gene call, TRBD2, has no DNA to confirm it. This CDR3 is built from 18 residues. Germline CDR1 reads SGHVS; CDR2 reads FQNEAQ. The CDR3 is CASSFSGGTSVSADTQYF.

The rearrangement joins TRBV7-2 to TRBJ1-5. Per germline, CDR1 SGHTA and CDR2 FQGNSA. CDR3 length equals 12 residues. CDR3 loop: CASSFGGTAQHF.

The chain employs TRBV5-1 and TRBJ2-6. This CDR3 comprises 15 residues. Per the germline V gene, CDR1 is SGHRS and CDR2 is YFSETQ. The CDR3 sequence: CASSSSSSGANVLTF.

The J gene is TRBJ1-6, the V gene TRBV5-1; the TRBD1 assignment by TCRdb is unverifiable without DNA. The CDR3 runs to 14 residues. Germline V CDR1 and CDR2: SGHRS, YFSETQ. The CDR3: CASSVRGRNSPLHF.

The CDR3 reads CASSIVGSYEQYF. V and J are TRBV19 and TRBJ2-7. This CDR3 contains 13 residues. The germline gives CDR1 LNHDA, CDR2 SQIVND (reference sequence).

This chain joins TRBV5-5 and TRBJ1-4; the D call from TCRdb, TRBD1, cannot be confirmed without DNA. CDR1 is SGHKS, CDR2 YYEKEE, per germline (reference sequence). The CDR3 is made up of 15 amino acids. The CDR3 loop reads CASSSQRQENEKLFF.

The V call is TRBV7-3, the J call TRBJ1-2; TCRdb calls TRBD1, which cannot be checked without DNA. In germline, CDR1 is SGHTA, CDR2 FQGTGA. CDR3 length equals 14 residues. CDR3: CASGASPSAGGYTF.

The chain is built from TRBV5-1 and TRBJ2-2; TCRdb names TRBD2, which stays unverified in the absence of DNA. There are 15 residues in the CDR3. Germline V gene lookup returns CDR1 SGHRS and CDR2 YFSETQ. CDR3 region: CASSLEGLATGELFF.

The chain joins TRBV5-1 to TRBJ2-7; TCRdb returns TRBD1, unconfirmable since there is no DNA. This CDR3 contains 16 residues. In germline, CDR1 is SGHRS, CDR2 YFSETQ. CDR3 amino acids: CASSFSTGISSYEQYF.

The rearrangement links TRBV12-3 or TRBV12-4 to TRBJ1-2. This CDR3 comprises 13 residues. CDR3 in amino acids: CASTLRRGWGYTF.

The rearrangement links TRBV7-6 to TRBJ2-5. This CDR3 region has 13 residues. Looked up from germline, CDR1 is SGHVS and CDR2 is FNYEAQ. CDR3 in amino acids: CASSLRPQETQYF. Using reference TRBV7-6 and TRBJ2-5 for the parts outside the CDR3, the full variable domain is GAGVSQSPRYKVTKRGQDVALRCDPISGHVSLYWYRQALGQGPEFLTYFNYEAQQDKSGLPNDRFSAERPEGSISTLTIQRTEQRDSAMYRCASSLRPQETQYFGPGTRLLVL.

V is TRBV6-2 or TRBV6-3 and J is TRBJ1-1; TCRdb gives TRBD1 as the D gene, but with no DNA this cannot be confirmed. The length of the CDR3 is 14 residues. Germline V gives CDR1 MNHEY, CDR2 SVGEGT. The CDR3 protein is CASRGGEWNTEAFF.

The CDR3 loop is CSARVGRKGNNEQFF. The chain couples TRBV20-1 to TRBJ2-1. Germline V gives CDR1 DFQATT, CDR2 SNEGSKA (reference sequence). The CDR3 has 15 residues.

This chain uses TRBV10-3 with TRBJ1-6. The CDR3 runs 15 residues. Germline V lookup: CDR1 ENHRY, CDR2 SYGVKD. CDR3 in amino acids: CAIKGQLNKNSPLHF.

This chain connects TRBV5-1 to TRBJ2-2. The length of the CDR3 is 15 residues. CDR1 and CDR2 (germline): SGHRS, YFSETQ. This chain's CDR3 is CASSLARLGTGELFF.

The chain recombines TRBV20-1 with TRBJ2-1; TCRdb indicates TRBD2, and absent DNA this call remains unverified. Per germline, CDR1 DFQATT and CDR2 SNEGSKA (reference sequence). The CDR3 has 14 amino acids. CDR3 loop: CSAPGPPSYNEQFF.

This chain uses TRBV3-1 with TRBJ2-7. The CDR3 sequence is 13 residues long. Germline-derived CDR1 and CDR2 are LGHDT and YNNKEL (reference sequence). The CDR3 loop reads CASSQGFGDEQYF.

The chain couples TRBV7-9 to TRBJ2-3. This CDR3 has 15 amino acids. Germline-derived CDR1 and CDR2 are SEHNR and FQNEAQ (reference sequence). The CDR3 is CASSPRRPSTDTQYF.

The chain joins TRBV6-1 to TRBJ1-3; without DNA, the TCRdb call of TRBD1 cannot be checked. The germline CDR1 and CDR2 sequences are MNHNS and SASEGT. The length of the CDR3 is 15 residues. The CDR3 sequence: CASLDPGFSGNTIYF.

CDR3: CSVAGGWTSTGELFF. V and J are TRBV29-1 and TRBJ2-2; TCRdb's D call, TRBD1, is unchecked because there is no DNA. This CDR3 spans 15 amino acids. Germline loops: CDR1 SQVTM, CDR2 ANQGSEA.